The T cell receptor beta chain described here comes from a study of T cells in Graves' hyperthyroidism and ophthalmopathy. Researchers amplified the TCR beta CDR3 regions from RNA transcripts. First-round RT-PCR targeting the TCR CDR3 was performed with the HTBI primer set. MiXCR, applied by TCRdb to the multiplex PCR reads, yields one record per CDR3 protein. The data hold some 760,000 distinct CDR3 sequences, with around 13% observed a single time. This clonotype was counted many times. Sequence at one end of the junction differs from germline and may be a read error. This CDR3 comprises 19 residues. The V gene's germline CDR1 is PRHDT and CDR2 FYEKMQ (reference sequence).

This chain links TRBV13 with TRBJ2-6, with D possibly TRBD1 on 5 matching bases. The clonotype comes from a woman between 18 and 29 years old with Graves' hyperthyroidism. Material: blood. CDR3 in amino acids: CASSLGMGPRPSAANVLTF. As DNA, the CDR3 is TGTGCCAGCAGCTTAGGCATGGGGCCTAGACCGTCTGCGGCCAACGTCCTGACTTTC.